This T cell receptor beta chain was observed in a study of cytomegalovirus exposure and HLA in healthy donors. Germline lookup yields CDR1 SGDLS and CDR2 YYNGEE. Deletions cut 4 bases from V and 6 bases from J, with 19 bases between. The CDR3 contains 15 residues. This clone was picked up a small number of times. PCR used 60 Vbeta primers and 13 Jbeta primers. Here immunoSEQ multiplex PCR was the method, and the copy in TCRdb shows in-frame clones only, minus some. The sample shows 150,000 to 200,000 clones, roughly 85% of them seen only once. The receptor comes from a woman aged 30 to 39 in good health and CMV-seropositive. The sample was PBMCs. V usage is TRBV9 and J usage is TRBJ1-1; a possible D gene is TRBD1 (6 bases). CDR3 residues: CASSPLRTGSSEAFF. CDR3 nucleotide sequence: TGTGCCAGCAGCCCCCTAAGAACAGGGTCGTCTGAAGCTTTCTTT. Full variable domain (missing parts from reference TRBV9 and TRBJ1-1): DSGVTQTPKHLITATGQRVTLRCSPRSGDLSVYWYQQSLDQGLQFLIQYYNGEERAKGNILERFSAQQFPDLHSELNLSSLELGDSALYFCASSPLRTGSSEAFFGQGTRLTVV.